Given below is one T cell receptor (beta chain) in context. The antigen remains unidentified. Deletions cut 3 bases from V and 3 bases from J, with 9 bases between. The CDR3 runs 13 residues. The V gene's germline CDR1 is SGDLS and CDR2 YYNGEE. This sample was taken from a study of cytomegalovirus exposure and HLA in healthy donors. Broader study findings: In the analysis, some V segments, TRBV6-2 and TRBV6-3 included, were excluded as indistinguishable.

It was with 60 Vbeta and 13 Jbeta primers that the PCR ran. The method was immunoSEQ multiplex PCR; TCRdb's version includes in-frame clones alone and lacks a portion of them. The table shows 95,000 or so clones, with roughly 79% occurring only once. The TCR was taken from a woman in her forties in good health and CMV-seronegative. The chain links TRBV9 to TRBJ2-5; D may be TRBD1 (6 bases). The sequenced sample was PBMCs. The CDR3 sequence: CASSGGGEETQYF. The CDR3 DNA reads TGTGCCAGCAGCGGAGGGGGAGAAGAGACCCAGTACTTC.